A single sample gave rise to the 5 T cell receptor beta chains below, sequenced in a study of blood T cell repertoires in COVID-19. Sequenced by immunoSEQ multiplex PCR; TCRdb stores in-frame clones only, minus some. Found here are roughly 20,000 clones, roughly 90% of them singletons; the top ten hold roughly 10%. Sequenced: peripheral blood. Receptors were obtained from a man aged 35 to 55 with active COVID-19.

The chain employs TRBV12-3 or TRBV12-4 and TRBJ1-5; 9 bases fit TRBD1. The CDR3 is 13 residues long. With 5 bases clipped from V and 4 bases from J, the junction kept 0 bases outside the gene matches. The CDR3 here is CASSGQGNQPQHF. The CDR3 bases are TGTGCCAGCAGTGGACAGGGGAATCAGCCCCAGCATTTT.

This clone came up once. The rearrangement links TRBV12-1 to TRBJ2-3; TRBD2, the table's D call, was not compared with the DNA. TRBV12-1 is marked as a pseudogene. The CDR3 is 17 amino acids. The CDR3 sequence is CASSDSSSGNLTDTQYF. CDR3 bases: TGTGCCAGCAGCGATAGTTCTAGCGGGAATCTCACAGATACGCAGTATTTT.

This clone has a single count. The chain links TRBV7-9 to TRBJ1-2; TRBD1 aligns across 9 bases. The CDR3 has 14 residues. Germline CDR1 is SEHNR and CDR2 is FQNEAQ (reference sequence). J lost 4 bases, V lost 5 bases, and 5 bases had no gene match. CDR3 residues: CASSRDRVIYGYTF. DNA of the CDR3: TGTGCCAGCAGCCGGGACAGGGTAATCTATGGCTACACCTTC.

This sequence joins TRBV5-4 and TRBJ2-1; TRBD2 agrees at 11 bases. V lost 3 bases, J lost 4 bases, and 3 bases stayed unmatched. Germline CDR1 reads SGHNT; CDR2 reads YYREEE (reference sequence). This CDR3 is built from 15 residues. This CDR3 is CASSSGTSGYNEQFF. As DNA, the CDR3 is TGTGCCAGCAGCTCCGGGACTAGCGGATACAATGAGCAGTTCTTC. The full variable domain, rest sourced from reference TRBV5-4 and TRBJ2-1, is ETGVTQSPTHLIKTRGQQVTLRCSSQSGHNTVSWYQQALGQGPQFIFQYYREEENGRGNFPPRFSGLQFPNYSSELNVNALELDDSALYLCASSSGTSGYNEQFFGPGTRLTVL.

The gene calls are TRBV30 and TRBJ2-3, with 9 bases that match TRBD2. J gave up 4 bases and V 0 bases, and 11 bases lay outside the gene matches. The germline V gene has CDR1 GTSNPN and CDR2 SVGIG (reference sequence). This CDR3 spans 17 amino acids. The CDR3: CAWSVLGAGGPPDTQYF. As DNA, the CDR3 is TGTGCCTGGAGTGTACTAGGTGCGGGAGGGCCGCCAGATACGCAGTATTTT.